Presented here are 9 T cell receptor beta chains from one specimen sequenced in a study of cytomegalovirus exposure and HLA in healthy donors listed by TCRdb under 2017. Libraries were prepared through the immunoSEQ multiplex PCR assay. The multiplex PCR relied on a mix of 60 forward primers for TCR Vbeta segments and 13 reverse primers for TCR Jbeta segments. Drawn from immuneACCESS, this table holds only the in-frame rearrangements with V and J called that TCRdb kept. Clones are partly lost; checked studies trace under half to an unresolved V gene and leave the rest unexplained. This sample lists under 120,000 clones; 50% to 70% were detected once. The ten largest account for 3.8% of the sample. Input material: PBMCs. These receptors were obtained from a man aged 30 to 39 in good health and CMV-seropositive.

The table lists this clone with a few counts. The V gene is TRBV7-2, the J gene TRBJ1-1; 7 bases align to TRBD1. Per the germline V gene, CDR1 is SGHTA and CDR2 is FQGNSA. V was clipped by 5 bases and J by 10 bases; unmatched bases: 16. CDR3 length equals 15 residues. CDR3 sequence: CASSTRGPTGVGAFF. CDR3 nucleotide sequence: TGTGCCAGCAGCACCCGGGGACCCACAGGGGTGGGAGCTTTCTTT.

The genes are TRBV27 and TRBJ2-1, with 12 bases fitting TRBD2. There are 16 residues in the CDR3. With V trimmed by 5 bases and J by 10 bases, 12 bases remained unmatched. Per the germline V gene, CDR1 is MNHEY and CDR2 is SMNVEV (reference sequence). As DNA, the CDR3 is TGTGCCAGCAGTCTTTATACTAGCGGGGGGAAGGGGGAGCAGTTCTTC. Translating it yields CASSLYTSGGKGEQFF.

This clone was seen more than once but under ten times. The rearrangement links TRBV12-5 to TRBJ2-2, with D perhaps TRBD2 (5 bases). Trimming shortened V by 3 bases and J by 13 bases, and 15 bases separated the two germline ends. CDR3 length: 13 amino acids. Germline V gene sequence: CDR1 LGHNT, CDR2 FRNRAP. CDR3 sequence (DNA): TGTGCTAGTGGTTTAAGTGGACTTGGTGGGCTGTTTTTT. Protein product: CASGLSGLGGLFF.

The V and J genes are TRBV6-5 and TRBJ1-1; D remains ambiguous. CDR3 length equals 14 residues. Germline V gene sequence: CDR1 MNHEY, CDR2 SVGAGI. V dropped 6 bases and J dropped 2 bases, with 13 bases sitting between them. CDR3 coding DNA: TGTGCCAGCAGGGGTTTAGAGGGTAACACTGAAGCTTTCTTT. It encodes CASRGLEGNTEAFF.

The chain has TRBV2 and TRBJ1-2; 8 nucleotides align to TRBD1. The germline gives CDR1 SNHLY, CDR2 FYNNEI. Trimming took 10 bases from V and 4 from J; bases not matched to a gene: 8. The CDR3 is 13 amino acids. CDR3 bases: TGTGCCATACAGTCCGACAGGGGCTATGGCTACACCTTC. This encodes CAIQSDRGYGYTF.

This clone was counted a few times. The chain uses TRBV7-9 and TRBJ2-6; D unclear. Germline loops: CDR1 SEHNR, CDR2 FQNEAQ (reference sequence). V shed 4 bases and J shed 1 base, with 5 bases lying between them. The CDR3 contains 14 residues. For the CDR3, the DNA is TGTGCCAGCAGCTCTTCGTCTGGGGCCAACGTCCTGACTTTC. Translating gives CASSSSSGANVLTF.

V usage is TRBV19 and J usage is TRBJ2-5, with 12 bases identical to TRBD2. TRBJ2-7 matches the DNA end more closely, so the J call is doubtful. Germline-derived CDR1 and CDR2 are LNHDA and SQIVND (reference sequence). The CDR3 is made up of 18 amino acids. CDR3 protein: CASSLASPGLAGPYEQYF. CDR3 bases: TGTGCCAGTAGTCTCGCATCCCCGGGACTAGCGGGCCCCTACGAGCAGTACTTC.

This chain connects TRBV4-1 to TRBJ2-7; 9 positions match TRBD1. Trimming cost V 0 bases and J 5 bases; bases outside gene matches: 8. The germline gives CDR1 MGHRA, CDR2 YSYEKL. This CDR3 is built from 16 residues. DNA of the CDR3: TGCGCCAGCAGCCAAGATCTTGGACAGGGGAGCCACGAGCAGTACTTC. This translates into CASSQDLGQGSHEQYF.

The chain recombines TRBV6-5 with TRBJ2-2; 10 bases map to TRBD1. CDR3 size: 15 residues. V lost 4 bases to trimming and J lost 5 bases; unmatched junction nucleotides: 4. Germline lookup yields CDR1 MNHEY and CDR2 SVGAGI. CDR3 DNA sequence: TGTGCCAGCAGTTTGGGGACAGGGGAAACCGGGGAGCTGTTTTTT. Its translation is CASSLGTGETGELFF.